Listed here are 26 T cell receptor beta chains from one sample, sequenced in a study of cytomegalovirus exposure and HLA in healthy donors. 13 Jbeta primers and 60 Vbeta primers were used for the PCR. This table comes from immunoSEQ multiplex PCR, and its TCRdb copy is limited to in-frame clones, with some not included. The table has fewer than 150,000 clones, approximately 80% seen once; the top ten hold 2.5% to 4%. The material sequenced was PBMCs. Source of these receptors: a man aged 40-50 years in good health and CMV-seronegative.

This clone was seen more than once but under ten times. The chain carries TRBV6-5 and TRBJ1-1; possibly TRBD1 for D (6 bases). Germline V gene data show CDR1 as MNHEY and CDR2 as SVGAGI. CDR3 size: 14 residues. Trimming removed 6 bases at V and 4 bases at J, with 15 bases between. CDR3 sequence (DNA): TGTGCCAGCAGCGCCCTCAGGGGCGGCACTGAAGCTTTCTTT. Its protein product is CASSALRGGTEAFF.

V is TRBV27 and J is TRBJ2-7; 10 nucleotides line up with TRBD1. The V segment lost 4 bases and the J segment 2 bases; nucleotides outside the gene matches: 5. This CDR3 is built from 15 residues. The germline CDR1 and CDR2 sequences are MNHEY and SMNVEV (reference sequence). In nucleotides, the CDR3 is TGTGCCAGCAGTTCCCTCGGGACAGGGGCCTACGAGCAGTACTTC. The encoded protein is CASSSLGTGAYEQYF.

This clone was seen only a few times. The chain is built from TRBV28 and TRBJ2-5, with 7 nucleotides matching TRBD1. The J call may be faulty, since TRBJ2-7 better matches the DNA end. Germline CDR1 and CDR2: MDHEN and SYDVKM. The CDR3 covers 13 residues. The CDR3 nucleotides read TGTGCCAGCAGTATGACAGGGTTCTACGAGCAGTACTTC. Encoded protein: CASSMTGFYEQYF.

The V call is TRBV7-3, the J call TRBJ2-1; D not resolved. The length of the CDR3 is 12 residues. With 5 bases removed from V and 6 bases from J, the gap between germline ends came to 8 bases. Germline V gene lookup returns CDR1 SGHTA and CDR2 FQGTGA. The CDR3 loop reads CASSPDGNEQFF. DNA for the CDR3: TGTGCCAGCAGCCCAGATGGCAATGAGCAGTTCTTC.

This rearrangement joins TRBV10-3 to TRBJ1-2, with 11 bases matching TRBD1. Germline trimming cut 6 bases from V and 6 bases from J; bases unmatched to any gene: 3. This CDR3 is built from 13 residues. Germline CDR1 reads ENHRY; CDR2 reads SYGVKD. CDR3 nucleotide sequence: TGTGCCATCAGGGACAGGGGGCGTGATGGCTACACCTTC. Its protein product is CAIRDRGRDGYTF.

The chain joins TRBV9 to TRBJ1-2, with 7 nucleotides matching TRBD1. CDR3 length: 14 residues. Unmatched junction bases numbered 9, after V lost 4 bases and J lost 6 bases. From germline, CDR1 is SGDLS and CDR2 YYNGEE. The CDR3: CASSLGDSGHGYTF. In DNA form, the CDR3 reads TGTGCCAGCAGCCTAGGGGACAGTGGCCATGGCTACACCTTC. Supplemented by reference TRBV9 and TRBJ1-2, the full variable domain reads DSGVTQTPKHLITATGQRVTLRCSPRSGDLSVYWYQQSLDQGLQFLIQYYNGEERAKGNILERFSAQQFPDLHSELNLSSLELGDSALYFCASSLGDSGHGYTFGSGTRLTVV.

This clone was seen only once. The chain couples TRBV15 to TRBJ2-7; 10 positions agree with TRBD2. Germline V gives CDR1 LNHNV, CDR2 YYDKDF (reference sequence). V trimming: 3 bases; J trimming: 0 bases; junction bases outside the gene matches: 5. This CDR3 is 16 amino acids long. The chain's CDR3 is CATSSRRLAGSYEQYF. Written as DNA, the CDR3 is TGTGCCACCAGCAGCCGCAGACTAGCGGGCTCCTACGAGCAGTACTTC.

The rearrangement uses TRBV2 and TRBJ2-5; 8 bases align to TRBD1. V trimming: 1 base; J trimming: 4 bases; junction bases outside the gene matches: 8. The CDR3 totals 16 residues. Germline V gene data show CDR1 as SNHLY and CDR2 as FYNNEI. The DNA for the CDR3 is TGTGCCAGCAGTGAAGTCGCACAGGGGGTAGGAGAGACCCAGTACTTC. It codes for CASSEVAQGVGETQYF.

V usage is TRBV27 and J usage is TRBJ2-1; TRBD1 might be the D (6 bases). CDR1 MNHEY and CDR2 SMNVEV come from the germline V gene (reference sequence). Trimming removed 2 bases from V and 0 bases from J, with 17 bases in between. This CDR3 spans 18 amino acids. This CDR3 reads CASSLNGQLVYSYNEQFF. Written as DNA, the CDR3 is TGTGCCAGCAGTTTAAATGGACAGCTAGTATACTCCTACAATGAGCAGTTCTTC.

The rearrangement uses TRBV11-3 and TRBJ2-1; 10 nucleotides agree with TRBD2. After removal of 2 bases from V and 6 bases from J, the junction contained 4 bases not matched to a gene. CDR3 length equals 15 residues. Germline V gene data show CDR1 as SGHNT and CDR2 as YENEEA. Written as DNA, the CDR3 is TGTGCCAGCAGCTTACACACTAGCGGGATCAATGAGCAGTTCTTC. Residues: CASSLHTSGINEQFF.

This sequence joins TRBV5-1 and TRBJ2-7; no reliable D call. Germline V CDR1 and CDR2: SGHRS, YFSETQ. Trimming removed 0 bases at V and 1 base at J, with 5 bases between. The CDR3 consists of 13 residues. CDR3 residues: CASSLASSYEQYF. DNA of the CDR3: TGCGCCAGCAGCTTGGCCTCTTCCTACGAGCAGTACTTC.

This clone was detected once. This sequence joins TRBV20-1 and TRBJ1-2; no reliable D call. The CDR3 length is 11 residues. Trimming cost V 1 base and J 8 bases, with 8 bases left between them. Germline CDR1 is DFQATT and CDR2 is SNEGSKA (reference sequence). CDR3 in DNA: TGCAGTGCTAGAGGAGGTCTCGGCTACACCTTC. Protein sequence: CSARGGLGYTF.

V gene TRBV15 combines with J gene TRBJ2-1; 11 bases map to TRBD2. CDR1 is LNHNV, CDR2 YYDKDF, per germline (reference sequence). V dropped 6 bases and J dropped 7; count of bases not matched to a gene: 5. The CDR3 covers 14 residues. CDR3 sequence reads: CATRSSGRGNEQFF. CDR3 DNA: TGTGCCACCAGGAGTAGCGGGAGGGGAAATGAGCAGTTCTTC.

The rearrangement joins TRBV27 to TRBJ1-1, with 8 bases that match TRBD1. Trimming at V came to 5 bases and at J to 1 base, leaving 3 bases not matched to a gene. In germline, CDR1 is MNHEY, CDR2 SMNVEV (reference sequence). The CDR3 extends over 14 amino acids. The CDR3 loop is CASSPGTGNTEAFF. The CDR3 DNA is TGTGCCAGCAGTCCCGGGACAGGGAACACTGAAGCTTTCTTT.

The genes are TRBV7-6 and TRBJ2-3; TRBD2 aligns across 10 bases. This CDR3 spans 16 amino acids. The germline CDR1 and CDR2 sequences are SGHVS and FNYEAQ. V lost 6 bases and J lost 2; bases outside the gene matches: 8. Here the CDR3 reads CASSRGSGGITDTQYF. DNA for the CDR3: TGTGCCAGCAGTAGGGGTAGCGGGGGGATCACAGATACGCAGTATTTT.

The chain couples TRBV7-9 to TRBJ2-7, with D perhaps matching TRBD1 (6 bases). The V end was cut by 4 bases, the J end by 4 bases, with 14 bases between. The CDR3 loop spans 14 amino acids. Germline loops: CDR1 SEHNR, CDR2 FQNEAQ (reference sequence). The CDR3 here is CASSSSSGQYEQYF. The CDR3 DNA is TGTGCCAGCAGCTCCTCAAGCGGACAGTACGAGCAGTACTTC.

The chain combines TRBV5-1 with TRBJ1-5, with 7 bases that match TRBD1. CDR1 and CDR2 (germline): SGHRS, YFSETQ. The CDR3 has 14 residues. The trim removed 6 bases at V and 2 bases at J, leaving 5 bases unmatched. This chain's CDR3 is CASKTGEGNQPQHF. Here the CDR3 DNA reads TGCGCCAGCAAAACAGGGGAAGGCAATCAGCCCCAGCATTTT. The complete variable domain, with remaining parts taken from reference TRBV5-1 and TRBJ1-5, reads KAGVTQTPRYLIKTRGQQVTLSCSPISGHRSVSWYQQTPGQGLQFLFEYFSETQRNKGNFPGRFSGRQFSNSRSEMNVSTLELGDSALYLCASKTGEGNQPQHFGDGTRLSIL.

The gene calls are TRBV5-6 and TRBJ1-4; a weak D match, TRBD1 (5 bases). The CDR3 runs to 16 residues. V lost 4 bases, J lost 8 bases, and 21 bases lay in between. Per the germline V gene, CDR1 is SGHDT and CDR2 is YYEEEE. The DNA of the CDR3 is TGTGCCAGCAGCAAACTCGTGGCGGGGGAAGGCGAAAAACTGTTTTTT. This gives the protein CASSKLVAGEGEKLFF.

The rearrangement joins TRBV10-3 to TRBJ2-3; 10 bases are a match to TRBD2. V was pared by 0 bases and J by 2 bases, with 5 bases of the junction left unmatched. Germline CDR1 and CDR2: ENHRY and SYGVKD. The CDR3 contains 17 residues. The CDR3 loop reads CAISESRLAGFTDTQYF. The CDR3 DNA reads TGTGCCATCAGTGAGTCGCGACTAGCGGGTTTCACAGATACGCAGTATTTT.

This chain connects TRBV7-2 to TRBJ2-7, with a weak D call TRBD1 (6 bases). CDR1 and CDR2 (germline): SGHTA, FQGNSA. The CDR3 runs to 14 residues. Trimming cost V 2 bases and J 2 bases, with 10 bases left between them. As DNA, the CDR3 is TGTGCCAGCAGCTTACAGGGGAGCGCCTACGAGCAGTACTTC. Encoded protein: CASSLQGSAYEQYF.

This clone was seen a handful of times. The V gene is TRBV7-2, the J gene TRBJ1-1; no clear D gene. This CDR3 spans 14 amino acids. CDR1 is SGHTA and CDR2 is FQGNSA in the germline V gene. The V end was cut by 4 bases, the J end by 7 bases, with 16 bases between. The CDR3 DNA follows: TGTGCCAGCAGCTCCCGGGGAAATCGGGTTGAAGCTTTCTTT. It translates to CASSSRGNRVEAFF.

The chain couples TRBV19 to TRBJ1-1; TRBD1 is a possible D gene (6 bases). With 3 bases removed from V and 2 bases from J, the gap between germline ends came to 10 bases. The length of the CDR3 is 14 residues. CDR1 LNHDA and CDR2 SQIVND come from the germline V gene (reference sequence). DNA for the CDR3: TGTGCCAGTAGTATTACAGGGCGCAACACTGAAGCTTTCTTT. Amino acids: CASSITGRNTEAFF.

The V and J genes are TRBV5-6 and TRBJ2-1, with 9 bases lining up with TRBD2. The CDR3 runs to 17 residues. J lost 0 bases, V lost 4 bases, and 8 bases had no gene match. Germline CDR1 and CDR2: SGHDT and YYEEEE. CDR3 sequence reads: CASSPGTSRRSYNEQFF. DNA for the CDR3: TGTGCCAGCAGCCCCGGGACTAGCCGACGCTCCTACAATGAGCAGTTCTTC.

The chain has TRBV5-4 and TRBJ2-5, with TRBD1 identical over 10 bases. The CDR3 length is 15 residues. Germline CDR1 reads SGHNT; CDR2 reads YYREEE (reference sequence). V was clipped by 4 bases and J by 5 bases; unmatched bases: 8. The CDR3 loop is CASSPTGGSRETQYF. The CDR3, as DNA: TGTGCCAGCAGCCCGACAGGGGGCTCTAGGGAGACCCAGTACTTC.

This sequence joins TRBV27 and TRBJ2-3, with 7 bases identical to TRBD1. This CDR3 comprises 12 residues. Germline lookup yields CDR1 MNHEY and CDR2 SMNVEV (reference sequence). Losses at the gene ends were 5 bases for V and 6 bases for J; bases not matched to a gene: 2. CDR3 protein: CASSADRDTQYF. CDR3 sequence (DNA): TGTGCCAGCAGTGCGGACAGGGATACGCAGTATTTT.

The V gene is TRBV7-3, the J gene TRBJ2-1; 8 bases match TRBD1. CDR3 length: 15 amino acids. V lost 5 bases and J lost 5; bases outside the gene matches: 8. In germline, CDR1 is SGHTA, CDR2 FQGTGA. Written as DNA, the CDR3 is TGTGCCAGCAGCCTGAGGACAGGGCTGAACAATGAGCAGTTCTTC. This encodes CASSLRTGLNNEQFF.